This record concerns one TCR beta chain sequence. Its antigen is unidentified. Repertoires were generated with immunoSEQ multiplex PCR, while TCRdb's copy carries only in-frame clones and drops some. The data show roughly 2,300,000 clones, with approximately 90% seen just once and about 0.41% held by the top ten. The record originates from a study of shared clonotypes between healthy human individuals. Study observations and caveats: Rarefaction revealed incomplete sorted-subset sequencing despite large depth. Between a handful of donors, naive CD4 clonotypes were shared at a level of about 5%.

Trimming removed 4 bases from V and 4 bases from J, with 22 bases in between. The CDR3 covers 17 residues. The receptor was derived from a man aged 18-30 years in good health. Some clones in this sample may be carry-over from other donors' samples. This chain connects TRBV23-1 to TRBJ1-2; D is ambiguous. TRBV23-1 qualifies as an ORF whose function is uncertain. Input material: naive CD4+ T cells from PBMCs. Noted subset: CD45RA+ positively selected. CDR3 protein: CASSLKGESSMFYGYTF. CDR3 sequence (DNA): TGCGCCAGCAGTCTCAAGGGAGAATCTAGTATGTTCTATGGCTACACCTTC.